This T cell receptor beta chain was identified during a study of shared clonotypes between healthy human individuals. Study information: Each donor's CD4 naive and CD4 memory cells filled three plates apiece, CD8 naive two, and CD8 memory one. Findings and limits, study-wide: Shared clonotypes: roughly 5% naive CD4, around 3.4% naive CD8, about 2.5% memory CD4, 0.35% to 0.5% memory CD8.

Concerning this clone: Its antigen is still unknown.

Generated by immunoSEQ multiplex PCR, the TCRdb table keeps only in-frame clones and is missing some. The sample includes a few million clones, 80% to 95% of them seen just once. The V segment lost 1 base and the J segment 3 bases; nucleotides outside the gene matches: 4. Germline loops: CDR1 SGHRS, CDR2 YFSETQ. The CDR3 spans 16 residues. This clonotype was sampled from a man aged 18 to 29 in good health. Some clones in this sample may be carry-over from other donors' samples. This rearrangement joins TRBV5-1 to TRBJ2-2, with 9 bases lining up with TRBD2. Sequencing input: naive CD4+ T cells from PBMCs. Specified subset: CD45RA+ positively selected. The CDR3: CASSLMTSGDTGELFF. DNA of the CDR3: TGCGCCAGCAGCTTGATGACTAGCGGTGACACCGGGGAGCTGTTTTTT.